This record covers a single TCR beta chain. CDR3 length: 15 residues. V lost 4 bases and J 4 bases, leaving 14 bases between the germline ends. The germline V gene has CDR1 LNHNV and CDR2 YYDKDF (reference sequence). TCRdb's copy holds only in-frame clones and misses some; the assay was immunoSEQ multiplex PCR. The sample holds about 50,000 clones, approximately 89% seen once. The sample belongs to a study of OX40 agonist ivuxolimab in advanced cancers. The chain joins TRBV15 to TRBJ1-5, with a weak D call TRBD1 (5 bases). The TCR originated in an adult with an advanced solid tumor such as melanoma, head and neck, liver or kidney cancer. Sequences were derived from CD4+ or CD8+ T cells sorted from blood, sampled in a trial of the OX40 agonist ivuxolimab. In DNA form, the CDR3 reads TGTGCCACCAGCATCCTTGGGGGGGAGAATCAGCCCCAGCATTTT. It codes for CATSILGGENQPQHF.